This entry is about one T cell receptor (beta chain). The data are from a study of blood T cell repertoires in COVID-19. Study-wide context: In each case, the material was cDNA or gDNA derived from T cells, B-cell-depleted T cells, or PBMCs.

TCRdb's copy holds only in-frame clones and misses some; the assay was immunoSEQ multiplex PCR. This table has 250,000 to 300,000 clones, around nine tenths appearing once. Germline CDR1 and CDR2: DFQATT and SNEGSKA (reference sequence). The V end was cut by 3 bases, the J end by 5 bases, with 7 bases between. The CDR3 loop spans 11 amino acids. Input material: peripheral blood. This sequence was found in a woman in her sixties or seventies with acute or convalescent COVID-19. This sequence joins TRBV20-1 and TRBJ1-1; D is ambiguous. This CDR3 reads CSASGATEAFF. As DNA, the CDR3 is TGCAGTGCTAGCGGAGCGACTGAAGCTTTCTTT.